This T cell receptor beta chain was found in a study of cytotoxic CD8 clonotypes in ibrutinib-treated CLL. Overall study: Among the samples, the mean was about 250,000 productive templates and fewer than 95,000 productive rearrangements.

CDR1 is MNHNS, CDR2 SASEGT, per germline. The germline V and J ends were trimmed by 7 bases and 4 bases, with 16 bases remaining between them. CDR3 size: 14 residues. About this clone itself: What it binds is unknown.

The study's findings and limits: Sustained-remission patients were sampled at different times than progressing patients were. Clonality went higher at ibrutinib response and then dropped back toward baseline at progression.

Method: immunoSEQ multiplex PCR; TCRdb's copy keeps in-frame clones and lacks some. The sample has about 130,000 clones; over 75% are singletons. This clonotype was sampled from a human donor with chronic lymphocytic leukemia. This specimen consisted of PBMCs, obtained after 24 months of ibrutinib treatment. The chain recombines TRBV6-1 with TRBJ2-5; maybe TRBD2 (7 bases). The CDR3, as DNA: TGTGCCAGCACTCAAAGGGGGGGCCGAGAGACCCAGTACTTC. This gives the protein CASTQRGGRETQYF.